Listed below are T cell receptor beta chains from one sample, sequenced in a study of long-term antiretroviral therapy in people with HIV. The protocol was immunoSEQ multiplex PCR, while the TCRdb copy is restricted to in-frame clones and leaves out a portion. Of roughly 30,000 clones in the sample, approximately 87% are singletons; the top ten hold about 10%. The specimen comprised unsorted PBMCs, sampled 4.8 to 5 years after starting antiretroviral therapy. The receptor source for this set is a man aged 40-55 years with HIV. CDR3s include the opening cysteine and the closing phenylalanine or tryptophan. Fields, in order: clone size, J gene, D gene, V gene, CDR3 protein, CDR3 DNA. The D gene is left open where the match is weak. Part of the rows lack a size; the others show once, few, many or a class for expanded clones.

. | TRBJ2-1 | . | TRBV5-1 | CASSHGTNYNEQFF | TGCGCCAGCAGCCATGGGACAAATTACAATGAGCAGTTCTTC
. | TRBJ2-3 | TRBD2 | TRBV7-6 | CASSSGTTQFDTQYF | TGTGCCAGCAGCTCCGGGACTACACAATTTGATACGCAGTATTTT
. | TRBJ2-5 | . | TRBV23-1 | CASSAQETQYF | TGCGCCAGCAGTGCGCAAGAGACCCAGTACTTC
. | TRBJ2-3 | TRBD1 | TRBV30 | CAWRAIGGQGNTQYF | TGTGCCTGGAGGGCTATAGGAGGACAGGGCAATACGCAGTATTTT
. | TRBJ2-7 | TRBD1 | TRBV23-1 | CASSQQESVAGTGSHEQYF | TGCGCCAGCAGTCAACAGGAGTCAGTAGCCGGGACAGGGAGCCACGAGCAGTACTTC
. | TRBJ2-1 | . | TRBV6-5 | CASSPRQGYNEQFF | TGTGCCAGCAGTCCTCGTCAGGGATACAATGAGCAGTTCTTC
. | TRBJ1-2 | . | TRBV7-3 | CASSLTGLGQEDGYTF | TGTGCCAGCAGCTTAACGGGGCTTGGGCAGGAGGATGGCTACACCTTC
few | TRBJ1-2 | . | TRBV5-8 | CASRGISYGYTF | TGTGCCAGCAGAGGGATTTCCTATGGCTACACCTTC
. | TRBJ2-7 | . | TRBV4-2 | CASSQDSLGTYEQYF | TGTGCCAGCAGCCAAGATTCCCTCGGAACCTACGAGCAGTACTTC
few | TRBJ2-5 | . | TRBV27 | CASQGSEETQYF | TGTGCCAGCCAGGGGAGTGAAGAGACCCAGTACTTC
. | TRBJ2-7 | . | TRBV11-2 | CASSPETAYEQYF | TGTGCCAGCAGCCCTGAGACGGCCTACGAGCAGTACTTC
. | TRBJ2-7 | . | TRBV19 | CASSLQGSYEQYF | TGTGCCAGTAGTTTACAAGGTTCCTACGAGCAGTACTTC
. | TRBJ2-3 | TRBD2 | TRBV12-5 | CASGLGTSGVDTQYF | TGTGCTAGTGGTTTGGGGACTAGCGGTGTCGATACGCAGTATTTT
. | TRBJ2-2 | TRBD2 | TRBV28 | CASSSYVAGHTGELFF | TGTGCCAGCAGTTCTTACGTAGCGGGACACACCGGGGAGCTGTTTTTT
. | TRBJ2-2 | TRBD2 | TRBV28 | CASSILAGGPVGELFF | TGTGCCAGCAGTATACTAGCGGGAGGGCCAGTCGGGGAGCTGTTTTTT
once | TRBJ1-5 | . | TRBV6-5 | CASSYSANQPQHF | TGTGCCAGCAGTTATTCGGCCAATCAGCCCCAGCATTTT
. | TRBJ1-1 | . | TRBV28 | CASSPPGMNTEAFF | TGTGCCAGCAGTCCACCGGGAATGAACACTGAAGCTTTCTTT
. | TRBJ1-3 | . | TRBV15 | CATSRDTGSGNTIYF | TGTGCCACCAGCAGAGATACGGGGTCTGGAAACACCATATATTTT
. | TRBJ1-2 | . | TRBV2 | CASSDPTVDYGYTF | TGTGCCAGCAGTGATCCGACAGTAGACTATGGCTACACCTTC
. | TRBJ1-6 | . | TRBV5-4 | CASSWGGNPLHF | TGTGCCAGCAGCTGGGGGGGGAATCCCCTCCACTTT
few | TRBJ1-6 | TRBD1 | TRBV6-1 | CASRDSSYNSPLHF | TGTGCCAGCCGGGACAGCTCCTATAATTCACCCCTCCACTTT
. | TRBJ2-7 | . | TRBV19 | CASSIGRTGDGYEQYF | TGTGCCAGTAGTATAGGCAGAACGGGGGACGGCTACGAGCAGTACTTC
. | TRBJ2-5 | TRBD2 | TRBV19 | CASSSWLAEGSWTQYF | TGTGCCAGTAGTTCCTGGCTAGCGGAGGGGAGCTGGACCCAGTACTTC
. | TRBJ2-2 | TRBD2 | TRBV9 | CASSVGLEPGELFF | TGTGCCAGCAGCGTGGGACTAGAACCCGGGGAGCTGTTTTTT
once | TRBJ2-1 | TRBD2 | TRBV4-2 | CASRGGYNEQFF | TGTGCCAGCAGGGGGGGGTACAATGAGCAGTTCTTC
. | TRBJ2-2 | . | TRBV28 | CASSLPAFTGELFF | TGTGCCAGCAGCCTTCCGGCGTTCACCGGGGAGCTGTTTTTT
. | TRBJ2-1 | TRBD2 | TRBV18 | CASSPQLAGLNEQFF | TGTGCCAGCTCACCCCAACTAGCGGGGCTCAATGAGCAGTTCTTC
. | TRBJ1-3 | . | TRBV30 | CAWSRTKDTIYF | TGTGCCTGGAGCCGAACCAAGGACACCATATATTTT
once | TRBJ2-7 | TRBD2 | TRBV27 | CASSLGTSGLTEQYF | TGTGCCAGCAGTTTGGGGACTAGCGGACTTACTGAGCAGTACTTC
. | TRBJ2-3 | TRBD2 | TRBV28 | CASSLLLAGPTDTQYF | TGTGCCAGCAGTTTACTACTAGCGGGACCCACAGATACGCAGTATTTT
. | TRBJ1-3 | . | TRBV5-1 | CASSTDGSSGNTIYF | TGCGCCAGCAGCACGGACGGCAGCTCTGGAAACACCATATATTTT
. | TRBJ1-5 | . | TRBV4-2 | CASSQEEGLRQPQHF | TGTGCCAGCAGCCAAGAGGAGGGGTTAAGGCAGCCCCAGCATTTT
once | TRBJ2-1 | TRBD2 | TRBV28 | CASSLPLAGVTFF | TGTGCCAGCAGTTTACCCCTAGCGGGAGTTACGTTCTTC
. | TRBJ2-7 | TRBD2 | TRBV5-6 | CASSSGLAYEQYF | TGTGCCAGCAGCTCTGGACTAGCCTACGAGCAGTACTTC
. | TRBJ1-1 | . | TRBV6-6 | CASARSYNTEAFF | TGTGCCAGCGCCCGATCTTATAACACTGAAGCTTTCTTT
few | TRBJ1-2 | . | TRBV7-8 | CASSLRGDGYTF | TGTGCCAGCAGCCTCAGGGGAGATGGCTACACCTTC
. | TRBJ2-2 | . | TRBV23-1 | CASSQSPQRGRNTGELFF | TGCGCCAGCAGTCAATCACCTCAGAGGGGCCGGAACACCGGGGAGCTGTTTTTT
few | TRBJ1-2 | . | TRBV5-4 | CASSLGLSGDYGYTF | TGTGCCAGCAGCTTGGGGCTCTCAGGGGACTATGGCTACACCTTC
few | TRBJ1-6 | TRBD1 | TRBV2 | CASDAGQHNSPLHF | TGTGCCAGCGACGCGGGACAGCATAATTCACCCCTCCACTTT
. | TRBJ2-3 | . | TRBV18 | CASSLFPGRGTDTQYF | TGTGCCAGCTCACTTTTTCCCGGACGCGGCACAGATACGCAGTATTTT
. | TRBJ2-7 | . | TRBV18 | CASSPIETLYEQYF | TGTGCCAGCTCACCCATTGAAACCCTCTACGAGCAGTACTTC